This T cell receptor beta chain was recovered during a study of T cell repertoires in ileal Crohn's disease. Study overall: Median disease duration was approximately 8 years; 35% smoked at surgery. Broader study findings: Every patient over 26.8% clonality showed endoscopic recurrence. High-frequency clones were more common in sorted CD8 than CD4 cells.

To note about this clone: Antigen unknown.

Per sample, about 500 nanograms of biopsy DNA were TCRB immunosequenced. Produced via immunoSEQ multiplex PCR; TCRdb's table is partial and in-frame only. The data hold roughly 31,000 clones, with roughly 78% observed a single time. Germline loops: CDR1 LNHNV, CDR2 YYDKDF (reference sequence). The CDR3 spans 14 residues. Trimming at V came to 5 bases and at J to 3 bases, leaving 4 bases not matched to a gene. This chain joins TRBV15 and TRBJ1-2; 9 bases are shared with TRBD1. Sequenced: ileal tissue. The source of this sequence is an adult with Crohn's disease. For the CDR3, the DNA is TGTGCCACCAGCCCCCGGACAGGGGACTATGGCTACACCTTC. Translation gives CATSPRTGDYGYTF.